This paragraph covers one T cell receptor (beta chain) sequence. Its antigen is not identified. The PCR contained 60 Vbeta and 13 Jbeta primers. Clones were read by immunoSEQ multiplex PCR, and TCRdb kept only the in-frame ones, dropping some. The sample is made up of some 150,000 clones, and the top ten hold over 2% of it. The sample is drawn from a study of cytomegalovirus exposure and HLA in healthy donors. General study findings and limits: A later analysis linked a missense variant in DCLRE1C to the trimming of TCR beta V and J genes. Links to common viral pathogens appeared, in a later analysis, for several of the most significant clusters. Later analysis identified about 17,000 TCR beta sequences associated with HLA alleles, using a false discovery rate threshold of 0.05.

Sequenced material: PBMCs. This clonotype was sampled from a woman under 30 in good health and CMV-seronegative.

The CDR3, as DNA: TGTGCCATCAGTCACAGCTCAGGAGGGAGCACAGATACGCAGTATTTT. It codes for CAISHSSGGSTDTQYF. The chain is built from TRBV10-3 and TRBJ2-3, with a tentative D call TRBD2 (6 bases). The germline V gene has CDR1 ENHRY and CDR2 SYGVKD. Trimming cost V 5 bases and J 0 bases, with 15 bases left between them. CDR3 length equals 16 residues.